This T cell receptor (beta chain) was recorded in a study of OX40 agonist ivuxolimab in advanced cancers. Across the study: A partial response was reached by three patients: one with hepatocellular carcinoma and two with cutaneous melanoma. General study results and limits: CD4+ and CD8+ blood T cells expanded clonally by week 6 at 0.1 to 3.0 mg/kg.

TCRdb's copy holds only in-frame clones and misses some; the assay was immunoSEQ multiplex PCR. The sample has more than 50,000 clones, roughly 87% seen once; the top ten hold approximately 0.35%. Germline loops: CDR1 SGHTA, CDR2 FQGNSA. The CDR3 consists of 15 residues. V was pared by 5 bases and J by 11 bases, with 25 bases between. To note about this clone: Its antigen is as yet unknown.

Autoimmune disease history or systemic immunosuppression was exclusionary. Sampling of blood occurred at baseline, cycle 4 day 1, and cycle 7 day 1. The chain employs TRBV7-2 and TRBJ2-7; possibly TRBD1 or TRBD2 for D (5 bases each). This clonotype was obtained from an adult with an advanced solid tumor such as melanoma, head and neck, liver or kidney cancer. The sample was CD4+ or CD8+ T cells sorted from blood, taken in a trial of the OX40 agonist ivuxolimab. CDR3 DNA sequence: TGTGCCAGCAGCCTGGGGACGGAGCCCACTACGAGCAAGTACTTC. Translating gives CASSLGTEPTTSKYF.